These 3 T cell receptor beta chains originate from one sample sequenced in a study of blood T cells in healthy people across ages. The authors ran a second PCR of about 6 to 11 cycles using a sample-barcoded 5' primer and a J-beta primer mix. MiXCR was run by TCRdb on the 5' RACE reads, yielding one entry per CDR3 protein. The table includes fewer than 800,000 distinct CDR3 sequences, 20% to 25% detected once. The sample also formed part of further work on T cells of mothers and their children.

Sequenced: blood. The receptors originated from a boy aged 10-17 years in good health.

This clonotype has a count of ten or more. The chain recombines TRBV12-3 or TRBV12-4 with TRBJ2-5; 9 bases are a match to TRBD2. With V trimmed by 6 bases and J by 1 base, 3 bases remained unmatched. This CDR3 is 14 amino acids long. CDR3 protein: CASRPTSGQETQYF. CDR3 nucleotides: TGTGCCAGCAGACCGACTAGCGGCCAAGAGACCCAGTACTTC.

This sequence joins TRBV2 and TRBJ2-5, with a possible D match to TRBD2 (6 bases). The CDR3 is made up of 15 amino acids. V lost 0 bases and J 5 bases, leaving 13 bases between the germline ends. Germline V CDR1 and CDR2: SNHLY, FYNNEI. The CDR3 nucleotides are TGTGCCAGCAGTGAAGCCCCCAAGGCGGGGGAGACCCAGTACTTC. Protein sequence: CASSEAPKAGETQYF.

V gene TRBV7-2 combines with J gene TRBJ2-2; D uncertain. The germline V gene encodes CDR1 SGHTA and CDR2 FQGNSA. Between the trimmed V and J ends, which lost 8 bases and 4 bases, there was a span of 8 bases. The CDR3 extends over 12 amino acids. The CDR3 nucleotides are TGTGCCAGCGGGTCCTTCACCGGGGAGCTGTTTTTT. It yields the protein CASGSFTGELFF.